The 19 T cell receptor beta chains below all came from one sample that was sequenced in a study of technical replicates of blood from several donors. Sequencing used immunoSEQ multiplex PCR; TCRdb keeps in-frame clones, though not all of them. The sample holds 15,000 or so clones, 84% seen once. Sequencing was performed on PBMCs. These receptors originate from a human donor in good health.

This chain joins TRBV28 and TRBJ1-5; the D gene is possibly TRBD1 (6 bases). The CDR3 has 19 amino acids. V lost 6 bases to trimming and J lost 1 base, with 25 bases between them. The germline V gene encodes CDR1 MDHEN and CDR2 SYDVKM. The CDR3 region is CASSRPNTGMYSSNQPQHF. Here the CDR3 DNA reads TGTGCCAGCAGCCGACCAAATACAGGGATGTATTCGAGCAATCAGCCCCAGCATTTT. The full variable domain, its missing parts supplied by reference TRBV28 and TRBJ1-5, is DVKVTQSSRYLVKRTGEKVFLECVQDMDHENMFWYRQDPGLGLRLIYFSYDVKMKEKGDIPEGYSVSREKKERFSLILESASTNQTSMYLCASSRPNTGMYSSNQPQHFGDGTRLSIL.

The rearrangement links TRBV6-1 to TRBJ1-2, with 12 bases identical to TRBD1. The ends lost 3 bases at V and 8 bases at J; junction bases unmatched: 4. This CDR3 spans 14 amino acids. Looked up from germline, CDR1 is MNHNS and CDR2 is SASEGT. The CDR3 protein is CASSEGQGAGGYTF. In nucleotides, the CDR3 is TGTGCCAGCAGTGAGGGACAGGGGGCTGGGGGCTACACCTTC.

The rearrangement uses TRBV13 and TRBJ2-7, with 7 nucleotides matching TRBD2. V lost 2 bases, J lost 2 bases, and 9 bases stayed unmatched. Germline V gene sequence: CDR1 PRHDT, CDR2 FYEKMQ (reference sequence). The CDR3 runs to 16 residues. The CDR3 DNA is TGTGCCAGCAGCTTACTCCGGGCGGGAGCCACCTACGAGCAGTACTTC. Its protein product is CASSLLRAGATYEQYF.

The sample holds one count of this clone. The chain combines TRBV30 with TRBJ2-3; 10 bases line up with TRBD2. This CDR3 contains 15 residues. The junction had 5 bases not matched to a gene; V was cut back by 2 bases and J by 3 bases. CDR1 GTSNPN and CDR2 SVGIG come from the germline V gene (reference sequence). The CDR3 DNA sequence: TGTGCCTGGAGTAAAGCGGGAGGGTTGACAGATACGCAGTATTTT. It encodes CAWSKAGGLTDTQYF.

This chain joins TRBV11-1 and TRBJ2-6; D remains unclear. Germline V CDR1 and CDR2: SGHAT, FQDESV (reference sequence). The CDR3 sequence is 17 residues long. Trimming removed 0 bases from V and 0 bases from J, with 9 bases in between. The CDR3 bases are TGTGCCAGCAGCTTAGCCCCGGTTGCCTCTGGGGCCAACGTCCTGACTTTC. Its translation is CASSLAPVASGANVLTF. Complete variable domain (other parts from reference TRBV11-1 and TRBJ2-6): EAEVAQSPRYKITEKSQAVAFWCDPISGHATLYWYRQILGQGPELLVQFQDESVVDDSQLPKDRFSAERLKGVDSTLKIQPAELGDSAMYLCASSLAPVASGANVLTFGAGSRLTVL.

The gene calls are TRBV30 and TRBJ1-2, with unresolved D. Deletions cut 7 bases from V and 3 bases from J, with 6 bases between. The CDR3 is 10 residues long. Germline V gene data show CDR1 as GTSNPN and CDR2 as SVGIG (reference sequence). Here the CDR3 reads CALIYYGYTF. Written as DNA, the CDR3 is TGTGCCTTAATTTACTATGGCTACACCTTC.

The chain couples TRBV9 to TRBJ2-5; 9 nucleotides line up with TRBD2. The CDR3 runs to 13 residues. Unmatched junction bases numbered 5, after V lost 6 bases and J lost 5 bases. Germline lookup yields CDR1 SGDLS and CDR2 YYNGEE. CDR3 amino acids: CASNSGSWETQYF. CDR3 DNA sequence: TGTGCCAGCAATAGCGGGAGCTGGGAGACCCAGTACTTC.

The chain recombines TRBV30 with TRBJ2-2, with D unclear. Trimming took 0 bases from V and 5 from J, leaving 16 bases between them. CDR1 and CDR2 from the germline V gene are GTSNPN and SVGIG (reference sequence). This CDR3 has 16 residues. CDR3 nucleotides: TGTGCCTGGAGTGTACTCCTAGTTACACGAACCGGGGAGCTGTTTTTT. Translating gives CAWSVLLVTRTGELFF.

J is TRBJ2-3 and V is TRBV28, with D hard to call. This CDR3 is 11 amino acids long. The germline gives CDR1 MDHEN, CDR2 SYDVKM. Deletions cut 7 bases from V and 6 bases from J, with 8 bases between. The CDR3 sequence is CASMRQDTQYF. In DNA, the CDR3 is TGTGCCAGCATGCGGCAGGATACGCAGTATTTT. Variable domain in full (rest from reference TRBV28 and TRBJ2-3): DVKVTQSSRYLVKRTGEKVFLECVQDMDHENMFWYRQDPGLGLRLIYFSYDVKMKEKGDIPEGYSVSREKKERFSLILESASTNQTSMYLCASMRQDTQYFGPGTRLTVL.

The gene calls are TRBV10-1 and TRBJ2-3; possibly TRBD2 for D (5 bases). Trimming took 0 bases from V and 5 from J, leaving 12 bases between them. CDR1 WNHNN and CDR2 SYGVQD come from the germline V gene (reference sequence). The CDR3 covers 15 residues. Written as DNA, the CDR3 is TGCGCCAGCAGTGAGTCACCGGGAATGAGAGATACGCAGTATTTT. This codes for CASSESPGMRDTQYF.

In its sample, this clone was seen a few times. The chain links TRBV2 to TRBJ2-7, with D possibly being TRBD2 (6 bases). CDR1 is SNHLY, CDR2 FYNNEI, per germline. The germline V and J ends were trimmed by 10 bases and 2 bases, with 15 bases remaining between them. CDR3 length equals 13 residues. The CDR3 DNA sequence: TGTGCCACCGACCCCGGGAGAGCCTACGAGCAGTACTTC. It specifies CATDPGRAYEQYF. The whole variable domain, filled in from reference TRBV2 and TRBJ2-7, reads EPEVTQTPSHQVTQMGQEVILRCVPISNHLYFYWYRQILGQKVEFLVSFYNNEISEKSEIFDDQFSVERPDGSNFTLKIRSTKLEDSAMYFCATDPGRAYEQYFGPGTRLTVT.

The genes are TRBV10-2 and TRBJ2-5, with 9 bases identical to TRBD1. Germline loops: CDR1 WSHSY, CDR2 SAAADI. The CDR3 has 14 amino acids. The trim removed 7 bases at V and 5 bases at J, leaving 8 bases unmatched. The CDR3 region is CASTLTGGGETQYF. In DNA, the CDR3 is TGCGCCAGCACCCTCACAGGGGGCGGGGAGACCCAGTACTTC.

The genes are TRBV2 and TRBJ1-5; D call uncertain. Per germline, CDR1 SNHLY and CDR2 FYNNEI. This CDR3 comprises 13 residues. V was clipped by 7 bases and J by 6 bases, with 13 bases between them. The CDR3 DNA reads TGTGCCAGCAAATTGGAGGAGCCTCAGCCCCAGCATTTT. It is translated as CASKLEEPQPQHF.

The chain combines TRBV5-6 with TRBJ2-7, with TRBD1 identical over 7 bases. Germline CDR1 and CDR2: SGHDT and YYEEEE. The CDR3 consists of 15 residues. The V segment lost 0 bases and the J segment 6 bases; nucleotides outside the gene matches: 9. The CDR3 is CASSLAPTGTGEQYF. Written as DNA, the CDR3 is TGTGCCAGCAGCTTGGCCCCGACAGGGACGGGCGAGCAGTACTTC.

The V and J genes are TRBV15 and TRBJ2-1; D is possibly TRBD2 (6 bases). Trimming left V 5 bases short and J 6 bases short, with 8 bases between. Germline lookup yields CDR1 LNHNV and CDR2 YYDKDF (reference sequence). This CDR3 contains 12 residues. The CDR3 DNA is TGTGCCACCAGCGGGACTTTCAATGAGCAGTTCTTC. It encodes CATSGTFNEQFF.

This chain joins TRBV5-1 and TRBJ2-7; 7 positions match TRBD2. CDR3 length: 14 amino acids. The germline V gene encodes CDR1 SGHRS and CDR2 YFSETQ. V gave up 4 bases and J gave up 5 bases; unmatched junction bases: 9. Written as DNA, the CDR3 is TGCGCCAGCAGCGGGGGGGACTGGAGGGACGAGCAGTACTTC. Translating gives CASSGGDWRDEQYF.

This clone came up once. The chain is built from TRBV11-3 and TRBJ2-2; 10 nucleotides line up with TRBD2. The CDR3 is made up of 16 amino acids. Germline lookup yields CDR1 SGHNT and CDR2 YENEEA. V lost 6 bases, J lost 6 bases, and 10 bases stayed unmatched. CDR3 coding DNA: TGTGCCAGCAGTAACCTAGCGGGAGATTCCCCCGGGGAGCTGTTTTTT. Its translation is CASSNLAGDSPGELFF.

The chain joins TRBV7-7 to TRBJ2-2, with 10 bases that match TRBD1. Germline V gene lookup returns CDR1 SSHAT and CDR2 FNYEAQ (reference sequence). CDR3 length equals 16 residues. V lost 5 bases to trimming and J lost 4 bases; unmatched junction nucleotides: 7. The CDR3 nucleotides are TGTGCCAGCAGCCCCGCTGGGACAGGGGTCACCGGGGAGCTGTTTTTT. Translated, it gives CASSPAGTGVTGELFF.

This clone came up once. The chain joins TRBV15 to TRBJ2-7; 10 bases align to TRBD1. Germline V CDR1 and CDR2: LNHNV, YYDKDF (reference sequence). V lost 6 bases to trimming and J lost 2 bases; unmatched junction nucleotides: 4. This CDR3 comprises 14 residues. The chain's CDR3 is CATSPGQGPYEQYF. The CDR3 bases are TGTGCCACCAGTCCGGGACAGGGGCCCTACGAGCAGTACTTC. Full variable domain (outside the CDR3, taken from reference TRBV15 and TRBJ2-7): DAMVIQNPRYQVTQFGKPVTLSCSQTLNHNVMYWYQQKSSQAPKLLFHYYDKDFNNEADTPDNFQSRRPNTSFCFLDIRSPGLGDTAMYLCATSPGQGPYEQYFGPGTRLTVT.